Listed below are T cell receptor beta chains from one sample, sequenced in a study of shared clonotypes between healthy human individuals. TCRdb keeps only in-frame clones here, not all; method: immunoSEQ multiplex PCR. The data hold approximately 2.1 million clones, with more than 80% observed a single time. Sequenced input: naive CD4+ T cells from PBMCs. Receptors originate from a man aged 18 to 30 in good health. Some clones in this sample may be carry-over from other donors' samples. The CDR3 runs from the conserved cysteine through the conserved F or W. Fields, in order: V gene, D gene, J gene, clone size, CDR3 DNA, CDR3 protein. D genes are given only for firm matches. The listing skips clone size in some rows; elsewhere it reads once, few, many or a size class.

V gene: TRBV7-6
D gene: .
J gene: TRBJ1-1
clone size: once
CDR3 DNA: TGTGCCAGCAGCTTAAATTCGGACAGTGAAGCTTTCTTT
CDR3 protein: CASSLNSDSEAFF

V gene: TRBV6-5
D gene: TRBD2
J gene: TRBJ2-5
clone size: .
CDR3 DNA: TGTGCCAGCAGTCGTGCGGGGGGGACAGAGACCCAGTACTTC
CDR3 protein: CASSRAGGTETQYF

V gene: TRBV19
D gene: TRBD1
J gene: TRBJ1-2
clone size: .
CDR3 DNA: TGTGCCAGTAGTGGGGCTTGGGACAGGGCTGAAGGCTACACCTTC
CDR3 protein: CASSGAWDRAEGYTF

V gene: TRBV27
D gene: TRBD1
J gene: TRBJ1-1
clone size: .
CDR3 DNA: TGTGCCAGCAGTCCCAGGACAGGGAGGACTGAAGCTTTCTTT
CDR3 protein: CASSPRTGRTEAFF

V gene: TRBV14
D gene: .
J gene: TRBJ1-2
clone size: .
CDR3 DNA: TGTGCCAGCAGCCAAGATGCAGCTCACCGCGACTATGGCTACACCTTC
CDR3 protein: CASSQDAAHRDYGYTF

V gene: TRBV7-2
D gene: .
J gene: TRBJ2-7
clone size: .
CDR3 DNA: TGTGCCAGCAGCTTTGGGCCTCTGGCCTACGAGCAGTACTTC
CDR3 protein: CASSFGPLAYEQYF

V gene: TRBV7-9
D gene: .
J gene: TRBJ2-5
clone size: .
CDR3 DNA: TGTGCCAGCAGCTTAGCCGGTGATTCGGAGACCCAGTACTTC
CDR3 protein: CASSLAGDSETQYF

V gene: TRBV28
D gene: TRBD1
J gene: TRBJ1-3
clone size: .
CDR3 DNA: TGTGCCAGCAGTTCACTCTCCGGGACAGGTCCATACTCTGGAAACACCATATATTTT
CDR3 protein: CASSSLSGTGPYSGNTIYF

V gene: TRBV6-6
D gene: .
J gene: TRBJ2-3
clone size: once
CDR3 DNA: TGTGCCAGCGTACCAGGACTCTCGGGCACAGATACGCAGTATTTT
CDR3 protein: CASVPGLSGTDTQYF

V gene: TRBV7-6
D gene: TRBD1
J gene: TRBJ1-1
clone size: .
CDR3 DNA: TGTGCCAGCAGCTTAGTTGCAGGGGGCGGGCCGCCTGCTTTCTTT
CDR3 protein: CASSLVAGGGPPAFF

V gene: TRBV29-1
D gene: .
J gene: TRBJ1-3
clone size: .
CDR3 DNA: TGCAGCGTATCTGACGGATCAAGCTCTGGAAACACCATATATTTT
CDR3 protein: CSVSDGSSSGNTIYF

V gene: TRBV30
D gene: .
J gene: TRBJ2-3
clone size: .
CDR3 DNA: TGTGCCTGGTCGGAGGGTCTATCTGTCGTAGATACGCAGTATTTT
CDR3 protein: CAWSEGLSVVDTQYF

V gene: TRBV2
D gene: .
J gene: TRBJ2-7
clone size: once
CDR3 DNA: TGTGCCAGCAGTCAGGGGCAGGGTCCTTACGAGCAGTACTTC
CDR3 protein: CASSQGQGPYEQYF

V gene: TRBV4-3
D gene: .
J gene: TRBJ2-3
clone size: .
CDR3 DNA: TGCGCCAGCAGCCAGGGACTCGCAGATACGCAGTATTTT
CDR3 protein: CASSQGLADTQYF

V gene: TRBV18
D gene: .
J gene: TRBJ2-1
clone size: .
CDR3 DNA: TGTGCCAGCTCACCAGGAGGAGGGGATGAGCAGTTCTTC
CDR3 protein: CASSPGGGDEQFF

V gene: TRBV9
D gene: TRBD2
J gene: TRBJ2-1
clone size: .
CDR3 DNA: TGTGCCAGCAGCTTGGGACTAGCGGGAGGGCTGTATGAGCAGTTCTTC
CDR3 protein: CASSLGLAGGLYEQFF

V gene: TRBV4-3
D gene: TRBD2
J gene: TRBJ2-3
clone size: once
CDR3 DNA: TGCGCCAGCAGCCAAGGTCCGGGACTAGCTTCAGATACGCAGTATTTT
CDR3 protein: CASSQGPGLASDTQYF

V gene: TRBV30
D gene: .
J gene: TRBJ1-1
clone size: few
CDR3 DNA: TGTGCCTGGAAGGGGCAGACGAACACTGAAGCTTTCTTT
CDR3 protein: CAWKGQTNTEAFF

V gene: TRBV7-2
D gene: .
J gene: TRBJ1-4
clone size: .
CDR3 DNA: TGTGCCAGCAGCCTCTCGGGGGGGCGCTTCGGAAAACTGTTTTTT
CDR3 protein: CASSLSGGRFGKLFF

V gene: TRBV7-2
D gene: TRBD2
J gene: TRBJ2-7
clone size: .
CDR3 DNA: TGTGCCAGCAGCATAACGGGACTAGCAGCCAACTACGAGCAGTACTTC
CDR3 protein: CASSITGLAANYEQYF

V gene: TRBV6-6
D gene: .
J gene: TRBJ2-7
clone size: .
CDR3 DNA: TGTGCCAGCAGTCTCACCGGGACTCTCTACGAGCAGTACTTC
CDR3 protein: CASSLTGTLYEQYF

V gene: TRBV27
D gene: .
J gene: TRBJ2-7
clone size: .
CDR3 DNA: TGTGCCAGCAGTTCCTGGGATTGGTATGGCGAGGGCTACGAGCAGTACTTC
CDR3 protein: CASSSWDWYGEGYEQYF

V gene: TRBV7-9
D gene: TRBD2
J gene: TRBJ2-5
clone size: .
CDR3 DNA: TGTGCCAGCAGCCCCCGCTTACCGGGACTAGCGGAACAAGAGACCCAGTACTTC
CDR3 protein: CASSPRLPGLAEQETQYF

V gene: TRBV6-6
D gene: .
J gene: TRBJ2-1
clone size: .
CDR3 DNA: TGTGCCAGCAATCCTCGGGGGACAAGCTCCTACAATGAGCAGTTCTTC
CDR3 protein: CASNPRGTSSYNEQFF

V gene: TRBV18
D gene: .
J gene: TRBJ2-7
clone size: .
CDR3 DNA: TGTGCCAGCTCACCGTCCAGTCACGAGCAGTACTTC
CDR3 protein: CASSPSSHEQYF

V gene: TRBV5-1
D gene: .
J gene: TRBJ2-5
clone size: .
CDR3 DNA: TGCGCCAGCAGCTTGGCCCCAGCTCCTTTCCAAGAGACCCAGTACTTC
CDR3 protein: CASSLAPAPFQETQYF

V gene: TRBV19
D gene: .
J gene: TRBJ2-3
clone size: .
CDR3 DNA: TGTGCCAGTAGTATAGGGTCGCTCCCAGATACGCAGTATTTT
CDR3 protein: CASSIGSLPDTQYF

V gene: TRBV6-6
D gene: .
J gene: TRBJ1-2
clone size: .
CDR3 DNA: TGTGCCAGCAGCCTGGGGGGGATGAATCACTATGGCTACACCTTC
CDR3 protein: CASSLGGMNHYGYTF

V gene: TRBV28
D gene: TRBD2
J gene: TRBJ2-7
clone size: .
CDR3 DNA: TGTGCCAGCAGTGGGAGGGAGGGCCACTACGAGCAGTACTTC
CDR3 protein: CASSGREGHYEQYF

V gene: TRBV2
D gene: .
J gene: TRBJ2-7
clone size: .
CDR3 DNA: TGTGCCAGTCAACGAGCCTACGAGCAGTACTTC
CDR3 protein: CASQRAYEQYF

V gene: TRBV10-3
D gene: TRBD1
J gene: TRBJ2-7
clone size: .
CDR3 DNA: TGTGCCATCAGCTTGGACAGGGCCTCCTACGAGCAGTACTTC
CDR3 protein: CAISLDRASYEQYF

V gene: TRBV11-2
D gene: .
J gene: TRBJ2-3
clone size: .
CDR3 DNA: TGTGCCAGCAGCCCGGGGCCTTTCACAGATACGCAGTATTTT
CDR3 protein: CASSPGPFTDTQYF

V gene: TRBV6-5
D gene: .
J gene: TRBJ1-5
clone size: .
CDR3 DNA: TGTGCCAGCAGACTCGCTGACAATAGCAATCAGCCCCAGCATTTT
CDR3 protein: CASRLADNSNQPQHF

V gene: TRBV28
D gene: .
J gene: TRBJ2-3
clone size: .
CDR3 DNA: TGTGCCAGCAGTTTAACCGAGTCCCCGTGGACGCAGTATTTT
CDR3 protein: CASSLTESPWTQYF

V gene: TRBV4-1
D gene: .
J gene: TRBJ1-2
clone size: .
CDR3 DNA: TGCGCCAGCAGCCCCACTGGTTCTAACTATGGCTACACCTTC
CDR3 protein: CASSPTGSNYGYTF

V gene: TRBV5-1
D gene: .
J gene: TRBJ1-3
clone size: .
CDR3 DNA: TGCGCCAGCAGCTTGGCGAACAGTGGAAACACCATATATTTT
CDR3 protein: CASSLANSGNTIYF

V gene: TRBV25-1
D gene: .
J gene: TRBJ1-4
clone size: .
CDR3 DNA: TGTGCCAGCAGCGGACAACCGGCAACTAATGAAAAACTGTTTTTT
CDR3 protein: CASSGQPATNEKLFF

V gene: TRBV28
D gene: .
J gene: TRBJ1-1
clone size: .
CDR3 DNA: TGTGCCAGCAGTTTAGGAGGGTTGAACACTGAAGCTTTCTTT
CDR3 protein: CASSLGGLNTEAFF

V gene: TRBV10-3
D gene: .
J gene: TRBJ1-4
clone size: .
CDR3 DNA: TGTGCCATCAGTGAGCGAGGAGGAAATGAAAAACTGTTTTTT
CDR3 protein: CAISERGGNEKLFF

V gene: TRBV5-4
D gene: .
J gene: TRBJ2-3
clone size: .
CDR3 DNA: TGTGCCAGCAGCCCCCCTACCCAACCAACGGCAGATACGCAGTATTTT
CDR3 protein: CASSPPTQPTADTQYF

V gene: TRBV9
D gene: .
J gene: TRBJ1-3
clone size: .
CDR3 DNA: TGTGCCAGCAGCACAAGACCGGTCTCTGGAAACACCATATATTTT
CDR3 protein: CASSTRPVSGNTIYF

V gene: TRBV30
D gene: .
J gene: TRBJ2-7
clone size: .
CDR3 DNA: TGTGCCTGGAGGGGCAGCTCCTACGAGCAGTACTTC
CDR3 protein: CAWRGSSYEQYF

V gene: TRBV27
D gene: .
J gene: TRBJ1-6
clone size: .
CDR3 DNA: TGTGCCAGCAGTTTATTCTACAGACAGCTCTATAATTCACCCCTCCACTTT
CDR3 protein: CASSLFYRQLYNSPLHF

V gene: TRBV9
D gene: TRBD2
J gene: TRBJ2-2
clone size: .
CDR3 DNA: TGTGCCAGCAGCGCCTTGGGACTAGCGGGAGAGACCACCGGGGAGCTGTTTTTT
CDR3 protein: CASSALGLAGETTGELFF

V gene: TRBV4-3
D gene: .
J gene: TRBJ2-6
clone size: .
CDR3 DNA: TGCGCCAGCAGCCAGGGGGCGGCGGGGGCCAACGTCCTGACTTTC
CDR3 protein: CASSQGAAGANVLTF

V gene: TRBV5-1
D gene: TRBD2
J gene: TRBJ2-3
clone size: .
CDR3 DNA: TGCGCCAGCAGCTCGATGACTAGCGGAGATACGCAGTATTTT
CDR3 protein: CASSSMTSGDTQYF

V gene: TRBV7-9
D gene: TRBD2
J gene: TRBJ2-3
clone size: .
CDR3 DNA: TGTGCCAGCAGCTCAGGACTAGCGGGAGCCACAGATACGCAGTATTTT
CDR3 protein: CASSSGLAGATDTQYF

V gene: TRBV29-1
D gene: .
J gene: TRBJ2-5
clone size: .
CDR3 DNA: TGCAGCGTTGGGGGGACACCTTCCATAGACCAAGAGACCCAGTACTTC
CDR3 protein: CSVGGTPSIDQETQYF

V gene: TRBV5-4
D gene: .
J gene: TRBJ2-4
clone size: once
CDR3 DNA: TGTGCCAGCAGCTTGGGTGGGTTCAAAAACATTCAGTACTTC
CDR3 protein: CASSLGGFKNIQYF

V gene: TRBV27
D gene: TRBD1
J gene: TRBJ2-6
clone size: .
CDR3 DNA: TGTGCCAGCAGTTTAGAGGGGGCGGAGGGGGCCAACGTCCTGACTTTC
CDR3 protein: CASSLEGAEGANVLTF

V gene: TRBV29-1
D gene: .
J gene: TRBJ1-1
clone size: .
CDR3 DNA: TGCAGCGTTGTGGAGCATGCGAACTCTGAAGCTTTCTTT
CDR3 protein: CSVVEHANSEAFF

V gene: TRBV5-1
D gene: TRBD1
J gene: TRBJ2-2
clone size: .
CDR3 DNA: TGCGCCAGCAGCTCCTTCCAGGGGGTTACCGGGGAGCTGTTTTTT
CDR3 protein: CASSSFQGVTGELFF

V gene: TRBV29-1
D gene: .
J gene: TRBJ2-5
clone size: .
CDR3 DNA: TGCAGCGTAACAGAGTACCAAGAGACCCAGTACTTC
CDR3 protein: CSVTEYQETQYF

V gene: TRBV10-3
D gene: .
J gene: TRBJ2-7
clone size: .
CDR3 DNA: TGTGCCACCCTTCTAGAGGCTAGCGCATCCTACGAGCAGTACTTC
CDR3 protein: CATLLEASASYEQYF